This T cell receptor beta chain comes out of a study of tumor-infiltrating lymphocytes in primary liver carcinoma. Co-extraction of both nucleic acids (RNA and DNA) used roughly 18-34 mg of unsorted bulk tissue. Infection with HBV was chronic in patients; they were treatment-naive. Each sampled tumor had five separate regions taken from it. Starting from roughly 0.5 ug of total RNA, TCR beta cDNA was produced with a primer in the constant region. Three rounds of nested multiplex PCR with slightly modified ARM-PCR produced TCR beta libraries. In the first two PCR rounds, TRBV1-TRBV30 forward primers were paired with a C-beta reverse primer, and each round lasted roughly 10 cycles. Each CDR3 protein gets one entry after TCRdb re-called the multiplex PCR reads with MiXCR. The sample has some 190,000 distinct CDR3 sequences, approximately 80% seen once. The study, taken as a whole, reports: Only about 7-24% of top clones occurred in every one of the five tumor regions. Significantly larger top-250-clone fractions were found in tumors than in blood (p = 0.039).

A note on this clonotype: Its target is unknown.

Trimming took 4 bases from V and 16 from J; bases not matched to a gene: 23. Germline lookup yields CDR1 SGHNT and CDR2 YYREEE (reference sequence). The CDR3 runs 16 residues. The sequence derives from a man aged 40-50 years with primary liver carcinoma and hepatitis B virus infection. Sequencing used tumor tissue from primary liver carcinoma. The chain has TRBV5-4 and TRBJ2-1, with 7 positions matching TRBD2. The CDR3 loop is CASSGLEASSYKEQFF. The CDR3 region has the DNA TGTGCCAGCAGCGGACTAGAGGCAAGCTCCTACAAAGAACAATTCTTC.